This TCR beta chain emerged from a study of pediatric ulcerative colitis. Findings of the study overall: Repertoires came from total lymphocyte DNA, so rare subsets like regulatory T cells may be missed. All ulcerative colitis patients, but no controls, carried a couple of rectal clonotypes. Acute severe colitis showed lower rectal diversity from clonal expansions. Compared with controls, ulcerative colitis showed greater blood-rectum clone sharing.

A remark on this clone: No antigen is known for it.

The assay was immunoSEQ multiplex PCR, and TCRdb's table has in-frame clones only and misses some. This table has 16,000 or so clones, roughly 70% appearing once. The rectum was sampled with one to two pinch biopsies at colonoscopy. The TCR originated in a boy younger than 18 with moderate ulcerative colitis. The material sequenced was gut tissue.

The CDR3 sequence is CASSPEVLAEAFF. The CDR3 DNA is TGTGCCAGCAGCCCTGAGGTCTTAGCTGAAGCTTTCTTT. The chain joins TRBV5-4 to TRBJ1-1; D is ambiguous. Looked up from germline, CDR1 is SGHNT and CDR2 is YYREEE (reference sequence). Trimming left V 4 bases short and J 6 bases short, with 13 bases between. This CDR3 is 13 amino acids long. Supplemented by reference TRBV5-4 and TRBJ1-1, the full variable domain reads ETGVTQSPTHLIKTRGQQVTLRCSSQSGHNTVSWYQQALGQGPQFIFQYYREEENGRGNFPPRFSGLQFPNYSSELNVNALELDDSALYLCASSPEVLAEAFFGQGTRLTVV.